Detailed here is one TCR beta chain. Its matching antigen is unknown. This record comes from a study of shared clonotypes between healthy human individuals. Study-level background: The study drew on a couple of women and a few men aged 18 to 49 as donors. Whole-study findings and limits: Despite large depth, rarefaction showed incomplete sorted-subset sequencing. Non-shared clonotypes were found to have lower generation probabilities than the clonotypes that were shared by all four of the sorted-subset donors. Larger estimated richness was generally recorded for naive subsets relative to memory subsets.

CDR3 size: 17 residues. V shed 1 base and J shed 2 bases, with 16 bases lying between them. CDR1 is SGDLS, CDR2 YYNGEE, per germline. Sequenced by immunoSEQ multiplex PCR; TCRdb stores in-frame clones only, minus some. The table has approximately 810,000 clones, approximately 92% seen once. Naive CD8 cells, CD45RO-negative and positively selected for CCR7, excluded terminally differentiated effector memory CD45RA+ cells. The specimen was naive CD8+ T cells sorted from blood. The TCR comes from a man in his thirties or forties in good health. The chain couples TRBV9 to TRBJ2-1, with D possibly TRBD2 on 5 matching bases. The CDR3 reads CASSVFGVGKTYNEQFF. The CDR3 nucleotides read TGTGCCAGCAGCGTATTTGGCGTCGGGAAAACCTACAATGAGCAGTTCTTC.